The present T cell receptor (beta chain) was sequenced within a study of beta chain features in type 1 diabetes. Of note for this clone: Its matching antigen is unknown.

Sequencing targeted expressed TCRB transcripts, as all isolated RNA had been reverse transcribed. The protocol was immunoSEQ multiplex PCR, while the TCRdb copy is restricted to in-frame clones and leaves out a portion. The table records more than 100,000 clones, under 30% of them present only once. Findings and caveats of the study: Significant though moderate, a shortening of TCRB CDR3s appeared in all four CD4+ subsets of Type 1 diabetes patients.

The clonotype originates from a woman aged 18-30 years with type 1 diabetes. Sequencing was carried out using central memory CD4+ T cells from blood.

CDR3 loop: CASSLPQGVSETQYF. CDR3 bases: TGTGCCAGCAGCTTACCACAGGGGGTCTCGGAGACCCAGTACTTC. V is TRBV5-4 and J is TRBJ2-5; 8 nucleotides match TRBD1. Germline-derived CDR1 and CDR2 are SGHNT and YYREEE (reference sequence). The V segment lost 2 bases and the J segment 5 bases; nucleotides outside the gene matches: 8. This CDR3 comprises 15 residues.